Detailed here is one T cell receptor beta chain. The CDR3 extends over 14 amino acids. The germline V gene encodes CDR1 SGHRS and CDR2 YFSETQ. Trimming pared 0 bases from V and 2 bases from J, leaving 6 bases between. The assay was immunoSEQ multiplex PCR, and TCRdb's table has in-frame clones only and misses some. The table lists approximately 44,000 clones, roughly nine tenths of them singletons. This record comes from a study of T cell changes during pregnancy in multiple sclerosis. The source of this sequence is a female donor with multiple sclerosis, enrolled in a pregnancy study. The sample in question was CD8+ T cells from peripheral blood mononuclear cells, obtained in the third trimester of pregnancy. The rearrangement joins TRBV5-1 to TRBJ1-5, with D maybe TRBD1 (6 bases). The CDR3 DNA follows: TGCGCCAGCAGCTTGGGGACAGGCAATCAGCCCCAGCATTTT. Its translation is CASSLGTGNQPQHF.